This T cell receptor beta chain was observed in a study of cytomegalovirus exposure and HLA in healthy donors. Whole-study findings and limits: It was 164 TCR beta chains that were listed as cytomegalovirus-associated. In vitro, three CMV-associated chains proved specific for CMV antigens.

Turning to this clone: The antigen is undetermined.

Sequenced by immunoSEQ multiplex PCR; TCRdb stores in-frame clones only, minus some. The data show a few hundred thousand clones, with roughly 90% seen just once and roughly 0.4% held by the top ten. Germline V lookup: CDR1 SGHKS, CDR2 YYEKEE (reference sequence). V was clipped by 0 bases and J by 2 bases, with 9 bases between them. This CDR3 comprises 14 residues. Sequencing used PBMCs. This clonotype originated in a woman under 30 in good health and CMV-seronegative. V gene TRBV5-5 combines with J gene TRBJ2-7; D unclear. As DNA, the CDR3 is TGTGCCAGCAGCTTGGCAGGAAACCCCTACGAGCAGTACTTC. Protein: CASSLAGNPYEQYF.